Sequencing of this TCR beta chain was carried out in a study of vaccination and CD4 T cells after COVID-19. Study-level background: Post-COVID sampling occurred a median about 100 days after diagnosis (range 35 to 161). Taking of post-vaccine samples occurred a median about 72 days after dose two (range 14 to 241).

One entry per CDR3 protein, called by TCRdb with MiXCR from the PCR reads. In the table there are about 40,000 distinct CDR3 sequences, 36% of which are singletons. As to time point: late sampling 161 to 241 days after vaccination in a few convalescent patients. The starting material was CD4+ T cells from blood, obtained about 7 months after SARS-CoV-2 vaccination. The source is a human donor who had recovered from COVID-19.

CDR3 loop: CASSEVPGTDTQYF. The CDR3 DNA follows: TGTGCCAGCAGTGAAGTTCCGGGCACAGATACGCAGTATTTT. The V gene is TRBV6-1, the J gene TRBJ2-3; D unresolved. The V gene lost 1 base and the J gene lost 1 base, with 6 bases spanning the gap. The germline gives CDR1 MNHNS, CDR2 SASEGT. The CDR3 extends over 14 amino acids.